These T cell receptor beta chains were read from a single sample in a study of T cells and copy number aberrations in small-cell lung cancer. The protocol was immunoSEQ multiplex PCR, while the TCRdb copy is restricted to in-frame clones and leaves out a portion. The table shows about 450 clones, with over 65% occurring only once. The specimen sequenced was tumor tissue. These receptors were obtained from a woman in her sixties with small cell lung cancer. Each CDR3 is given with its conserved first and last residue. The D gene is left open where the match is weak. The size of a clone is reported for some rows only, either as once, few or many, or as a class for expanded clones.

abundance | j_gene | d_gene | v_gene | CDR3nt | CDR3aa
. | TRBJ2-5 | . | TRBV11-2 | TGTGCCAGCAGTAGGAGAGAGACCCAGTACTTC | CASSRRETQYF
. | TRBJ2-3 | TRBD1 | TRBV28 | TGTGCCAGCAGCCGAACAGGGGCTGGTACGCAGTATTTT | CASSRTGAGTQYF
. | TRBJ1-6 | TRBD1 | TRBV10-2 | TGCGCCAGCAGTGGGGGGACAGGGGAGATTAATTCACCCCTCCACTTT | CASSGGTGEINSPLHF
. | TRBJ1-5 | . | TRBV6-1 | TGTGCCAGCAGTGTTGTGGGGGCCGGGTATAGCAATCAGCCCCAGCATTTT | CASSVVGAGYSNQPQHF
. | TRBJ1-5 | . | TRBV2 | TGTGCCAGCACTAAAAGTGGGGGAGGAGGGCAGCCCCAGCATTTT | CASTKSGGGGQPQHF
. | TRBJ1-4 | . | TRBV29-1 | TGCAGCGTTAGGACTAATGAAAAACTGTTTTTT | CSVRTNEKLFF
. | TRBJ1-2 | . | TRBV4-1 | TGCGCCAGCAGCCAAGACCCGGGACCCTTTACGAGGACCTTC | CASSQDPGPFTRTF
. | TRBJ2-5 | TRBD1 | TRBV4-2 | TGTGCCAGCAGCCAAGGACAAACCGGGACAGCCCAAGAGACCCAGTACTTC | CASSQGQTGTAQETQYF
once | TRBJ1-2 | . | TRBV18 | TGTGCCAGCTCAGCCTTAGAGGAGAGACAGGAGCACTATGGCTACACCTTC | CASSALEERQEHYGYTF
once | TRBJ2-3 | . | TRBV11-2 | TGTGCCAGCAGCCAGCAATCCACAGATACGCAGTATTTT | CASSQQSTDTQYF
. | TRBJ2-1 | . | TRBV2 | TGTGCCAGCAGTACCACGAGGGAGCAGTTCTTC | CASSTTREQFF
few | TRBJ1-2 | . | TRBV15 | TGTGCCACCAGCAGAGATCTGGTAGGGGGCTACACCTTC | CATSRDLVGGYTF
. | TRBJ2-2 | TRBD2 | TRBV5-1 | TGCGCCAGCAGCCTCCGACTAGCGGGGAACACCGGGGAGCTGTTTTTT | CASSLRLAGNTGELFF
. | TRBJ1-3 | . | TRBV6-8 | TGTGCCAGCTATGGCCGAGGGGTAATTGGAAACACCATATATTTT | CASYGRGVIGNTIYF
. | TRBJ2-7 | TRBD1 | TRBV5-8 | TGTGCCAGCAACAGCTTCACAGGGGATCGGTACGAGCAGTACTTC | CASNSFTGDRYEQYF